Shown below are 27 T cell receptor beta chains from a single sample sequenced in a study of blood T cell repertoires in COVID-19. Profiled with immunoSEQ multiplex PCR; TCRdb holds only in-frame clones, not every one. The table has more than 110,000 clones, 84% seen once. The source material was PBMCs or T cells enriched from blood (not recorded which). These receptors all come from a man in his forties with acute COVID-19.

The chain uses TRBV18 and TRBJ1-1, with a weak D call TRBD1 (6 bases). Germline CDR1 is KGHSH and CDR2 is LQKENI. The CDR3 covers 14 residues. Between the trimmed V and J ends, which lost 6 bases and 1 base, there was a span of 12 bases. The CDR3 loop is CASSTQTGNTEAFF. The CDR3 DNA follows: TGTGCCAGCTCCACCCAGACAGGGAACACTGAAGCTTTCTTT.

The chain carries TRBV10-2 and TRBJ2-3; 10 bases line up with TRBD2. The CDR3 contains 15 residues. Germline V gene sequence: CDR1 WSHSY, CDR2 SAAADI. The V segment lost 3 bases and the J segment 4 bases; nucleotides outside the gene matches: 4. The CDR3: CASSEPSGSSDTQYF. As DNA, the CDR3 is TGCGCCAGCAGTGAACCTAGCGGGAGTTCAGATACGCAGTATTTT.

This clone was seen more than once but under ten times. The rearrangement joins TRBV4-1 to TRBJ2-7, with 11 bases aligning to TRBD1. The length of the CDR3 is 16 residues. Looked up from germline, CDR1 is MGHRA and CDR2 is YSYEKL. V trimming: 1 base; J trimming: 9 bases; junction bases outside the gene matches: 11. The CDR3, as DNA: TGCGCCAGCAGCCAAGCCTTCCGGGACAGGGGGTCATGGCAGTACTTC. It yields the protein CASSQAFRDRGSWQYF.

The CDR3 DNA is TGTGCCATCATGGAGGATTATTCTTACGAGCAGTACTTC. Translation: CAIMEDYSYEQYF. V gene TRBV10-3 combines with J gene TRBJ2-7, with D possibly matching TRBD2 (5 bases). This CDR3 contains 13 residues. Per the germline V gene, CDR1 is ENHRY and CDR2 is SYGVKD. Trimming removed 7 bases from V and 4 bases from J, with 14 bases in between.

The V call is TRBV30, the J call TRBJ1-6; 7 bases fit TRBD1. Germline CDR1 GTSNPN, CDR2 SVGIG (reference sequence). This CDR3 spans 14 amino acids. The CDR3 is CAVRPRTGTSPLHF. In DNA form, the CDR3 reads TGTGCTGTCCGCCCCCGGACAGGAACTTCACCCCTCCACTTT.

This chain uses TRBV7-2 with TRBJ2-5; D is unclear. The CDR3 runs 13 residues. Germline CDR1 SGHTA, CDR2 FQGNSA. V was cut by 5 bases and J by 4 bases, with 11 bases left in between. The CDR3 nucleotides read TGTGCCAGCAGCACTGAAATGAGAGAGACCCAGTACTTC. Encoded protein: CASSTEMRETQYF. The complete variable domain, with remaining parts taken from reference TRBV7-2 and TRBJ2-5, reads GAGVSQSPSNKVTEKGKDVELRCDPISGHTALYWYRQSLGQGLEFLIYFQGNSAPDKSGLPSDRFSAERTGGSVSTLTIQRTQQEDSAVYLCASSTEMRETQYFGPGTRLLVL.

This clone was detected a few times. The rearrangement uses TRBV9 and TRBJ2-1, with 8 bases that match TRBD1. J was trimmed by 7 bases and V by 0 bases; bases with no gene match: 6. Germline V gives CDR1 SGDLS, CDR2 YYNGEE. This CDR3 spans 15 amino acids. For the CDR3, the DNA is TGTGCCAGCAGCGTAGCAGGGGGCGCCCAGAATGAGCAGTTCTTC. Protein sequence: CASSVAGGAQNEQFF. Variable domain in full (rest from reference TRBV9 and TRBJ2-1): DSGVTQTPKHLITATGQRVTLRCSPRSGDLSVYWYQQSLDQGLQFLIQYYNGEERAKGNILERFSAQQFPDLHSELNLSSLELGDSALYFCASSVAGGAQNEQFFGPGTRLTVL.

This clone turned up a few times. The chain joins TRBV28 to TRBJ1-2; maybe TRBD1 (6 bases). Trimming took off 5 bases at V and 8 bases at J, with 12 bases between the two ends. The CDR3 is made up of 12 amino acids. Germline V gives CDR1 MDHEN, CDR2 SYDVKM. The CDR3 coding sequence is TGTGCCAGCAGTAACAGGGCGCGGGGCTACACCTTC. Its protein product is CASSNRARGYTF.

The chain uses TRBV4-1 and TRBJ2-3; TRBD2 agrees at 9 bases. Trimming cost V 1 base and J 2 bases; bases outside gene matches: 1. The CDR3 runs 15 residues. Germline V gene lookup returns CDR1 MGHRA and CDR2 YSYEKL. CDR3 sequence reads: CASSQGLADTDTQYF. The DNA for the CDR3 is TGCGCCAGCAGCCAAGGACTAGCGGACACAGATACGCAGTATTTT.

V is TRBV12-5 and J is TRBJ2-5, with 10 bases aligning to TRBD2. J gave up 4 bases and V 6 bases, and 5 bases lay outside the gene matches. CDR3 length: 14 amino acids. The germline V gene encodes CDR1 LGHNT and CDR2 FRNRAP. The CDR3 is CASGASGRGETQYF. In DNA form, the CDR3 reads TGTGCTAGTGGGGCCAGCGGGAGGGGAGAGACCCAGTACTTC.

The J gene is TRBJ1-4, the V gene TRBV18, with 8 bases identical to TRBD1. Germline lookup yields CDR1 KGHSH and CDR2 LQKENI. Germline trimming cut 4 bases from V and 7 bases from J; bases unmatched to any gene: 2. The CDR3 has 13 residues. The CDR3 DNA reads TGTGCCAGCTCACGGACAGGGATTGAAAAACTGTTTTTT. It is translated as CASSRTGIEKLFF.

The chain uses TRBV24-1 and TRBJ1-5, with 9 bases identical to TRBD1. CDR1 is KGHDR and CDR2 is SFDVKD in the germline V gene. V lost 4 bases to trimming and J lost 5 bases; unmatched junction nucleotides: 2. The CDR3 is 14 amino acids. This CDR3 reads CATSDTGGDQPQHF. The DNA of the CDR3 is TGTGCCACCAGTGACACAGGGGGCGATCAGCCCCAGCATTTT.

The CDR3 here is CASSRVIRDRGRIRMEVDTEAFF. The CDR3 nucleotides read TGTGCCAGCAGCAGAGTGATCCGGGACAGGGGAAGGATTCGGATGGAAGTGGACACTGAAGCTTTCTTT. This chain links TRBV21-1 with TRBJ1-1; the tabulated D call, TRBD1, remains unverified against the DNA. TRBV21-1 is annotated as a pseudogene. CDR3 size: 23 residues.

A few counts support this clone. This chain joins TRBV7-2 and TRBJ2-7, with TRBD2 as a possible D gene (7 bases). The CDR3 length is 15 residues. Germline CDR1 SGHTA, CDR2 FQGNSA. The V gene lost 2 bases and the J gene lost 2 bases, with 13 bases spanning the gap. The CDR3 DNA is TGTGCCAGCAGCTTACGCCGGGGGGCCCCCTACGAGCAGTACTTC. Amino acids: CASSLRRGAPYEQYF.

This chain uses TRBV10-2 with TRBJ2-7; 8 bases line up with TRBD1. The V gene end was trimmed by 4 bases and the J gene end by 3 bases; junction bases not matched to a gene: 11. This CDR3 has 16 residues. Per germline, CDR1 WSHSY and CDR2 SAAADI. The CDR3 region has the DNA TGCGCCAGCAGTGGTAGGACAGGGATACCCGGCTACGAGCAGTACTTC. Protein product: CASSGRTGIPGYEQYF.

This clone was seen more than once but under ten times. The chain is built from TRBV27 and TRBJ2-1, with TRBD1 as a possible D gene (5 bases). The CDR3 covers 17 residues. CDR1 is MNHEY, CDR2 SMNVEV, per germline (reference sequence). Trimming removed 2 bases from V and 0 bases from J, with 14 bases in between. CDR3 nucleotides: TGTGCCAGCAGTTTACTGGACACTTCTAGCTCCTACAATGAGCAGTTCTTC. The encoded protein is CASSLLDTSSSYNEQFF.

The chain employs TRBV6-1 and TRBJ2-7; tentative D call: TRBD1 (6 bases). V was pared by 3 bases and J by 2 bases, with 11 bases between. Looked up from germline, CDR1 is MNHNS and CDR2 is SASEGT. The CDR3 is made up of 14 amino acids. CDR3 sequence (DNA): TGTGCCAGCAGTGACAGGGGATGGGCCTACGAGCAGTACTTC. This codes for CASSDRGWAYEQYF.

The chain is built from TRBV4-3 and TRBJ2-7, with a tentative D call TRBD2 (5 bases). This CDR3 has 13 residues. Between the trimmed V and J ends, which lost 4 bases and 6 bases, there was a span of 13 bases. CDR1 is LGHNA and CDR2 is YSLEER in the germline V gene. The DNA of the CDR3 is TGCGCCAGCAGCCCCGGGAAAGGTTTCGAGCAGTACTTC. Its translation is CASSPGKGFEQYF.

This clone was counted a few times. The chain is built from TRBV10-3 and TRBJ2-7; no firm D call. Looked up from germline, CDR1 is ENHRY and CDR2 is SYGVKD. Trimming cost V 5 bases and J 4 bases, with 6 bases left between them. The CDR3 loop spans 11 amino acids. The CDR3: CAISSAYEQYF. The CDR3 nucleotides are TGTGCCATCAGTTCTGCGTACGAGCAGTACTTC.

The chain combines TRBV6-5 with TRBJ1-1; a possible D gene is TRBD1 (5 bases). Germline-derived CDR1 and CDR2 are MNHEY and SVGAGI. The CDR3 spans 15 residues. V was cut by 4 bases and J by 9 bases, with 21 bases left in between. CDR3 protein: CASSSTNWGQVKAFF. CDR3 in DNA: TGTGCCAGCAGTTCCACTAACTGGGGCCAGGTAAAAGCTTTCTTT.

This chain connects TRBV21-1 to TRBJ1-5; TRBD1 is the table's D call and was not checked against the DNA. TRBV21-1 has pseudogene status. There are 16 residues in the CDR3. The CDR3 protein is CASSLSGTGNNQPQHF. The CDR3 DNA reads as TGTGCCAGCAGTCTTTCCGGGACAGGGAACAATCAGCCCCAGCATTTT.

The table lists this clone with a count of one. The J gene is TRBJ2-7, the V gene TRBV4-3, with 9 bases fitting TRBD2. Per germline, CDR1 LGHNA and CDR2 YSLEER. J gave up 1 base and V 1 base, and 5 bases lay outside the gene matches. This CDR3 spans 16 amino acids. This CDR3 reads CASSQGGGDRSYEQYF. As DNA, the CDR3 is TGCGCCAGCAGCCAAGGCGGGGGGGATAGGTCCTACGAGCAGTACTTC.

V and J are TRBV15 and TRBJ2-2; 11 bases match TRBD2. This CDR3 spans 16 amino acids. V was clipped by 2 bases and J by 5 bases; unmatched bases: 4. The germline gives CDR1 LNHNV, CDR2 YYDKDF (reference sequence). In DNA, the CDR3 is TGTGCCACCAGCAGACTGGCTAGCGGGGGGACCGGGGAGCTGTTTTTT. This codes for CATSRLASGGTGELFF.

The gene calls are TRBV4-3 and TRBJ2-3; 7 bases line up with TRBD2. Germline V CDR1 and CDR2: LGHNA, YSLEER. This CDR3 comprises 17 residues. Losses at the gene ends were 0 bases for V and 5 bases for J; bases not matched to a gene: 11. In nucleotides, the CDR3 is TGCGCCAGCAGCCAAGATAGATGGCGGGGGTTTGGAGATACGCAGTATTTT. Its protein product is CASSQDRWRGFGDTQYF.

The rearrangement links TRBV19 to TRBJ1-2; 10 nucleotides match TRBD1. J was trimmed by 3 bases and V by 5 bases; bases with no gene match: 6. The CDR3 length is 15 residues. CDR1 and CDR2 (germline): LNHDA, SQIVND (reference sequence). The CDR3 DNA follows: TGTGCCAGTAGTTCCTGGGACAGGGGACACTATGGCTACACCTTC. Its translation: CASSSWDRGHYGYTF.

J is TRBJ1-1 and V is TRBV3-1 (or the pseudogene TRBV3-2); unclear D gene. Trimming removed 5 bases from V and 4 bases from J, with 11 bases in between. This CDR3 spans 13 amino acids. The V gene's germline CDR1 is LGHDT and CDR2 YNNKEL (reference sequence). Here the CDR3 DNA reads TGTGCCAGCAGCGCCCTGACTGGCACTGAAGCTTTCTTT. This sequence encodes CASSALTGTEAFF.

V usage is TRBV7-6 and J usage is TRBJ1-1; the D gene is possibly TRBD1 (5 bases). With 1 base removed from V and 5 bases from J, the gap between germline ends came to 14 bases. Germline-derived CDR1 and CDR2 are SGHVS and FNYEAQ. The length of the CDR3 is 15 residues. As DNA, the CDR3 is TGTGCCAGCAGCTTAGGGGACTCGGTAGAGACTGAAGCTTTCTTT. Encoded protein: CASSLGDSVETEAFF.